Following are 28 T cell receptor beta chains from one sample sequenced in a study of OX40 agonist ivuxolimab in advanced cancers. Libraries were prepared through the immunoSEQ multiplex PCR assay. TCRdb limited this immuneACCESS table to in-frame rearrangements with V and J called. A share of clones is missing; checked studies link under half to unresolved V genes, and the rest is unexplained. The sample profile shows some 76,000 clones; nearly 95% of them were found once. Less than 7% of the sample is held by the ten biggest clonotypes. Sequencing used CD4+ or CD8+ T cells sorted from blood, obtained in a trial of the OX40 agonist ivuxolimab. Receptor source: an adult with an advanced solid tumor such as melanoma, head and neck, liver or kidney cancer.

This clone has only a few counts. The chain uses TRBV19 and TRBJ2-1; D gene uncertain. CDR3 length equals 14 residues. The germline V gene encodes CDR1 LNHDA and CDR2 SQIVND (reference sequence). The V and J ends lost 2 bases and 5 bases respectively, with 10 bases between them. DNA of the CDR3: TGTGCCAGTAGTATATCCGGGCAGGACAATGAGCAGTTCTTC. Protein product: CASSISGQDNEQFF.

The CDR3 spells CASTWPPRPSREKLFF. CDR3 nucleotides: TGTGCCAGCACCTGGCCTCCGAGGCCGTCCCGCGAAAAACTGTTTTTT. This chain connects TRBV6-4 to TRBJ1-4; D ambiguous. This CDR3 spans 16 amino acids. In germline, CDR1 is MRHNA, CDR2 SNTAGT. V was cut by 7 bases and J by 8 bases, with 23 bases left in between.

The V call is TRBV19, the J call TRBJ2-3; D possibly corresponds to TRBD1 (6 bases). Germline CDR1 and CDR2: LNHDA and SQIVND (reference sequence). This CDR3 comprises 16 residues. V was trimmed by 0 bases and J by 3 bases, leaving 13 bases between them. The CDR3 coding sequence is TGTGCCAGTAGTATAGATCAGGGGATGGGGACAGATACGCAGTATTTT. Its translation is CASSIDQGMGTDTQYF.

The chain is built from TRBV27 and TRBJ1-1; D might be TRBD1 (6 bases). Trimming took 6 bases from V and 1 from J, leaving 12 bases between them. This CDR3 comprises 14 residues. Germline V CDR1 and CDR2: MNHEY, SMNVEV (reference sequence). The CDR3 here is CASSLGGANTEAFF. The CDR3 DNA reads TGTGCCAGCAGCCTGGGGGGCGCGAACACTGAAGCTTTCTTT.

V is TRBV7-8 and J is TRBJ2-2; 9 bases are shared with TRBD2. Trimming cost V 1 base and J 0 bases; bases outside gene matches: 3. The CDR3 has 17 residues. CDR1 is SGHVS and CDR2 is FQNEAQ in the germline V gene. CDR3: CASSLDPSGANTGELFF. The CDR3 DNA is TGTGCCAGCAGCTTAGATCCTAGCGGGGCGAACACCGGGGAGCTGTTTTTT.

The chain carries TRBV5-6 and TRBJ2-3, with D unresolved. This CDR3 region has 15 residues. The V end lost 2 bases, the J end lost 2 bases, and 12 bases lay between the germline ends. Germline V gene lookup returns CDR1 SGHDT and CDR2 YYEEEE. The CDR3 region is CASSLERRLTDTQYF. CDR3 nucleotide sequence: TGTGCCAGCAGCTTAGAGCGCCGTCTCACAGATACGCAGTATTTT.

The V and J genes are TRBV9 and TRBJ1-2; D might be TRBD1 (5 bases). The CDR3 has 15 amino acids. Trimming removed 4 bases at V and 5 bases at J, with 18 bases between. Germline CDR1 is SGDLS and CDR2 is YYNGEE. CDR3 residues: CASSPTGRAFYGYTF. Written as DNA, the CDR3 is TGTGCCAGCAGCCCCACGGGACGGGCTTTTTATGGCTACACCTTC.

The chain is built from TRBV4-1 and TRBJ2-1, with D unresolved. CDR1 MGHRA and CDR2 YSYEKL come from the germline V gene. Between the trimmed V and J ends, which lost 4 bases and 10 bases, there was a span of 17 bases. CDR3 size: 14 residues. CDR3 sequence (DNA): TGCGCCAGCAGCCGATACCTAGAGGTTGGGGAGCAGTTCTTC. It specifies CASSRYLEVGEQFF.

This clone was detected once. CDR3 sequence reads: CAWSGTRPSGYTF. The CDR3 region has the DNA TGTGCCTGGAGTGGGACACGGCCAAGTGGCTACACCTTC. The chain couples TRBV30 to TRBJ1-2, with D perhaps matching TRBD1 (5 bases). Between the trimmed V and J ends, which lost 1 base and 7 bases, there was a span of 13 bases. Per the germline V gene, CDR1 is GTSNPN and CDR2 is SVGIG (reference sequence). This CDR3 comprises 13 residues. Based on the CDR3 plus reference TRBV30 and TRBJ1-2, the full variable domain is SQTIHQWPATLVQPVGSPLSLECTVEGTSNPNLYWYRQAAGRGLQLLFYSVGIGQISSEVPQNLSASRPQDRQFILSSKKLLLSDSGFYLCAWSGTRPSGYTFGSGTRLTVV.

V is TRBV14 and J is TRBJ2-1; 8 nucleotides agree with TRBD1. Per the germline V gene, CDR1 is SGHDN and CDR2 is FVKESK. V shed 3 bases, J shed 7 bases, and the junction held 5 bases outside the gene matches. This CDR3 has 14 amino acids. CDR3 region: CASSQWTGRNEQFF. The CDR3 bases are TGTGCCAGCAGCCAGTGGACAGGGAGGAATGAGCAGTTCTTC.

The CDR3 loop is CASIGTGRPYEQYF. The CDR3 nucleotides are TGTGCCAGCATCGGGACAGGGCGACCCTACGAGCAGTACTTC. This chain joins TRBV6-6 and TRBJ2-7; the match to TRBD1 covers 9 bases. CDR1 is MNHNY, CDR2 SVGAGI, per germline (reference sequence). The CDR3 sequence is 14 residues long. After removal of 7 bases from V and 2 bases from J, the junction contained 6 bases not matched to a gene.

The CDR3 region is CASQAASSYEQYF. The CDR3 DNA reads as TGCGCCAGCCAGGCTGCGAGCTCCTACGAGCAGTACTTC. The J gene is TRBJ2-7, the V gene TRBV10-2; no clear D gene. Germline V lookup: CDR1 WSHSY, CDR2 SAAADI. Trimming removed 8 bases from V and 0 bases from J, with 11 bases in between. This CDR3 contains 13 residues.

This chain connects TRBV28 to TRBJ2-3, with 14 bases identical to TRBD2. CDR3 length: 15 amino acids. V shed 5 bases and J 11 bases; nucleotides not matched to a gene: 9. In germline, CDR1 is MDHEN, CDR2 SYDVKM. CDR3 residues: CASSLRLAGGLEQYF. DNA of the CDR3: TGTGCCAGCAGTCTTCGACTAGCGGGGGGGCTGGAGCAGTATTTT.

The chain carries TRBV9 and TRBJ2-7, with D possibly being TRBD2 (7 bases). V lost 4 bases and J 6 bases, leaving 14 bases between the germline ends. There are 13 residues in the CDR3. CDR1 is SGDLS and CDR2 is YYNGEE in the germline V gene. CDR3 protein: CASSPGGGGEQYF. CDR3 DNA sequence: TGTGCCAGCAGCCCAGGAGGGGGGGGCGAGCAGTACTTC. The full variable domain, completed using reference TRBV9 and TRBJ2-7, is DSGVTQTPKHLITATGQRVTLRCSPRSGDLSVYWYQQSLDQGLQFLIQYYNGEERAKGNILERFSAQQFPDLHSELNLSSLELGDSALYFCASSPGGGGEQYFGPGTRLTVT.

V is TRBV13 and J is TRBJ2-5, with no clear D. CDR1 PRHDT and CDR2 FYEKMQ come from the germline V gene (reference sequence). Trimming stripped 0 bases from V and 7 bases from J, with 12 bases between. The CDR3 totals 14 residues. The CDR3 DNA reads TGTGCCAGCAGCTTAGGGACCGCCGCGAGGACCCAGTACTTC. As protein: CASSLGTAARTQYF.

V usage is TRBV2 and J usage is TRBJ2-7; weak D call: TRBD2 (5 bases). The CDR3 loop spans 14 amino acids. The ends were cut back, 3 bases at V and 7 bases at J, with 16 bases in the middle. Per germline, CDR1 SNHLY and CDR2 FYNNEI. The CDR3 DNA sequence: TGTGCCAGCAGTGAGGGCCCAGGACGGGGAGAGCAGTACTTC. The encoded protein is CASSEGPGRGEQYF.

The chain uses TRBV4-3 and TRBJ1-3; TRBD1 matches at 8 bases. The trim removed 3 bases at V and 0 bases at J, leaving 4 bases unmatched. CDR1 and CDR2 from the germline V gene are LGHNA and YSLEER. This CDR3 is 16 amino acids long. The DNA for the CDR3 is TGCGCCAGCAGCCAGGGACAGGCCGACTCTGGAAACACCATATATTTT. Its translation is CASSQGQADSGNTIYF.

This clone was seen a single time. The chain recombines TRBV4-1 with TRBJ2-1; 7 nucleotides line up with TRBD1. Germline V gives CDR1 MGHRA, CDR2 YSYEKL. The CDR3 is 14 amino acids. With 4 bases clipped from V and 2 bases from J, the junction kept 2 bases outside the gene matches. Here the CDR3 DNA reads TGCGCCAGCAGCCGGGACAGCACCTACAATGAGCAGTTCTTC. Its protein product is CASSRDSTYNEQFF.

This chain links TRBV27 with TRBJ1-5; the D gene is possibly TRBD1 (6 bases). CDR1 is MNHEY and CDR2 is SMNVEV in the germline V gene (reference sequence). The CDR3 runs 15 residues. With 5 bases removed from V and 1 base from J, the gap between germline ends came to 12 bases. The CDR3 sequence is CASSGTPRSNQPQHF. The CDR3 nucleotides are TGTGCCAGCAGTGGGACACCCAGGAGCAATCAGCCCCAGCATTTT.

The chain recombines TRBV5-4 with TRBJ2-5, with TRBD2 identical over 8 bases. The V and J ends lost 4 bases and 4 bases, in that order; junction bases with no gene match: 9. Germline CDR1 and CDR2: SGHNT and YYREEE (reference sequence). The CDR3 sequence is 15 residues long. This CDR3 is CASSHSGDGLETQYF. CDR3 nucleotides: TGTGCCAGCAGCCATAGCGGGGATGGCTTAGAGACCCAGTACTTC.

The CDR3 protein is CASMNRGLGYTF. The CDR3 DNA reads TGTGCCAGCATGAACAGGGGCCTTGGCTACACCTTC. The V gene is TRBV2, the J gene TRBJ1-2; the match to TRBD1 covers 7 bases. V shed 7 bases, J shed 7 bases, and the junction held 6 bases outside the gene matches. The CDR3 sequence is 12 residues long. Germline lookup yields CDR1 SNHLY and CDR2 FYNNEI.

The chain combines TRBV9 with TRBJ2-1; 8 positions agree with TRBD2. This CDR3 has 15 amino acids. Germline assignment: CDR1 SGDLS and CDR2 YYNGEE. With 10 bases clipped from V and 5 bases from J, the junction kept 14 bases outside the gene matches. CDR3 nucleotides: TGTGCCTCTTCCGTCGCCGGGGGGGGCCACAATGAGCAGTTCTTC. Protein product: CASSVAGGGHNEQFF.

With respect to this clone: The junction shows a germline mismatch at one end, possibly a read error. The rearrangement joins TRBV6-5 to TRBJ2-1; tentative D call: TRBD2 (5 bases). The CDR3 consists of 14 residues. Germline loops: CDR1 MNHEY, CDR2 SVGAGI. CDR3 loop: CASRYSRGYNEQFF. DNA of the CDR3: TGTGCCAGCAGATACTCCAGAGGGTACAATGAGCAGTTCTTC.

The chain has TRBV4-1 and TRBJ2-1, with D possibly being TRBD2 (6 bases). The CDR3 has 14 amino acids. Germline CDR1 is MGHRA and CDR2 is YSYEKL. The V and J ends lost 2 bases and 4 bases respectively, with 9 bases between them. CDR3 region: CASSQSGLYNEQFF. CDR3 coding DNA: TGCGCCAGCAGCCAATCGGGACTTTACAATGAGCAGTTCTTC.

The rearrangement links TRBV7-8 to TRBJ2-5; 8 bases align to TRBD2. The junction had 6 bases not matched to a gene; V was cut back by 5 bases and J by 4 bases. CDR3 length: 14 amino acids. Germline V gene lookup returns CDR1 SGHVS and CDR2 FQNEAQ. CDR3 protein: CASSESGGGETQYF. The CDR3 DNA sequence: TGTGCCAGCAGCGAGTCCGGGGGGGGAGAGACCCAGTACTTC.

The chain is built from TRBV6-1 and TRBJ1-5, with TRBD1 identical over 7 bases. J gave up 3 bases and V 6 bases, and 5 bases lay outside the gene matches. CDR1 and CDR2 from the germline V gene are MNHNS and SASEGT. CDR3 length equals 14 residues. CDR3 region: CASSDRVPNQPQHF. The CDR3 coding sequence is TGTGCCAGCAGCGACAGGGTACCCAATCAGCCCCAGCATTTT.

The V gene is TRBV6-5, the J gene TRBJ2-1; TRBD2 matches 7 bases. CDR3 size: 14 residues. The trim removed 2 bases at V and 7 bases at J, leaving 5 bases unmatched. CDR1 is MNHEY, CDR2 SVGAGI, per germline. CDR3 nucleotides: TGTGCCAGCAGTTACGGCGGGAGAGGGAATGAGCAGTTCTTC. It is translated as CASSYGGRGNEQFF.

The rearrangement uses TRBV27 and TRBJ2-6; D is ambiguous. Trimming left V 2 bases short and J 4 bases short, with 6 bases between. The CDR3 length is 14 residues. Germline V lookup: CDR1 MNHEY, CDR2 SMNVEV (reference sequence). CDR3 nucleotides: TGTGCCAGCAGTTTAGGGCCAGGGGCCAACGTCCTGACTTTC. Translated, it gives CASSLGPGANVLTF.